This is a list of T cell receptor beta chains from one sample in a study of cytomegalovirus exposure and HLA in healthy donors. Clones were read by immunoSEQ multiplex PCR, and TCRdb kept only the in-frame ones, dropping some. The table has roughly 200,000 clones, over 75% seen once. The sample consisted of PBMCs. The receptors originated from a woman between 50 and 59 years old in good health and CMV-seronegative. Both conserved end residues are part of each CDR3. The D gene is left open where the match is weak. Size values are once, few and many counts, or a class for expanded clones, and some rows have none.

>.|TRBV5-1|TRBJ1-3|TRBD1
CASSPDRGFSGNTIYF
TGCGCCAGCAGCCCGGACAGGGGCTTCTCTGGAAACACCATATATTTT
>few|TRBV5-1|TRBJ2-3|TRBD2
CASSLGTSGSIDTQYF
TGCGCCAGCAGCCTCGGGACTAGCGGGAGTATAGATACGCAGTATTTT
>.|TRBV19|TRBJ2-7|TRBD1
CASTSPGQGVYEQYF
TGTGCCAGTACCTCTCCGGGACAGGGGGTCTACGAGCAGTACTTC
>once|TRBV4-1|TRBJ1-1|.
CASSQGRQLNTEAFF
TGCGCCAGCAGCCAAGGCAGGCAGTTGAACACTGAAGCTTTCTTT
>.|TRBV2|TRBJ2-1|.
CASSSRELGEQFF
TGTGCCAGCAGCTCCCGGGAGCTTGGAGAGCAGTTCTTC
>.|TRBV9|TRBJ2-3|.
CASSVQASRNRADTQYF
TGTGCCAGCAGCGTACAAGCGAGTAGAAACCGTGCAGATACGCAGTATTTT
>.|TRBV19|TRBJ1-3|.
CASSRTTGNTIYF
TGTGCCAGTAGCAGGACTACTGGAAACACCATATATTTT
>.|TRBV15|TRBJ1-2|.
CATSRPQGSNYGYTF
TGTGCCACCAGCAGACCACAGGGATCTAACTATGGCTACACCTTC
>.|TRBV19|TRBJ2-3|TRBD1
CATPGTGMDTQYF
TGTGCGACCCCCGGGACAGGGATGGATACGCAGTATTTT
>.|TRBV7-2|TRBJ1-5|TRBD1
CASSLLDRGMGQPQHF
TGTGCCAGCAGCCTATTAGACAGGGGAATGGGTCAGCCCCAGCATTTT
>.|TRBV21-1|TRBJ2-7|.
CASSKGRSTVLTYEQYF
TGTGCCAGCAGCAAAGGTAGGTCGACAGTCTTAACTTACGAGCAGTACTTC
>.|TRBV19|TRBJ1-5|TRBD1
CASRQTGGGNQPQHF
TGTGCCAGTAGACAAACAGGGGGAGGCAATCAGCCCCAGCATTTT
>.|TRBV9|TRBJ2-3|.
CASSLLSTDTQYF
TGTGCCAGCAGCCTCCTTAGCACAGATACGCAGTATTTT
>.|TRBV11-2|TRBJ2-7|.
CASSLNNRAYEQYF
TGTGCCAGCAGCTTAAACAACAGGGCGTACGAGCAGTACTTC